This is a list of T cell receptor beta chains from one sample in a study of T cell responses to AZD1222 COVID-19 vaccine. Method: immunoSEQ multiplex PCR; TCRdb's copy keeps in-frame clones and lacks some. The sample carries about 130,000 clones, just over 85% recorded once. This specimen consisted of peripheral blood, obtained on day 0 of AZD1222 vaccination. The receptors stem from an adult in good health. The conserved cysteine and the conserved F or W are not part of the CDR3 here. A D gene is named only where the DNA matches it firmly.

TRBV19,NA,TRBJ1-2,ASSILRFYGYT
TRBV28,NA,TRBJ2-2,ASSAPGGELF
TRBV18,TRBD1,TRBJ1-2,ASSSTGGGDYGYT
TRBV6-5,NA,TRBJ2-2,ASSYGETRSELF
TRBV12-5,NA,TRBJ2-1,ASSWGAYNEQF
TRBV7-9,NA,TRBJ2-7,ASSLGPQLVRYEQY
TRBV7-2,NA,TRBJ2-7,ASSSGRSLLYEQY
TRBV29-1,NA,TRBJ2-4,SVEYRDIQY
TRBV6-5,NA,TRBJ2-7,ASTRGGRSYEQY
TRBV3-1/TRBV3-2,NA,TRBJ1-4,ASSQVQGGEKLF
TRBV4-2,NA,TRBJ1-1,ASSLTSHMNTEAF
TRBV11-3,NA,TRBJ1-1,ASSLGGLNTEAF
TRBV5-5,TRBD1,TRBJ1-1,ASTPGTVNTEAF
TRBV18,TRBD1,TRBJ2-2,ASSEQGTGELF
TRBV4-3,NA,TRBJ1-1,ASSSRVHTEAF
TRBV19,TRBD1,TRBJ1-5,ASSIEGALNQPQH
TRBV7-2,NA,TRBJ2-6,ASSSNFGSGANVLT
TRBV2,NA,TRBJ1-1,APEGRAEAF
TRBV15,TRBD1,TRBJ1-1,ATSRRQGNTEAF
TRBV2,TRBD1,TRBJ1-5,ASSDRGLGQPQH
TRBV6-2/TRBV6-3,TRBD2,TRBJ2-7,ASSYPPGSAGGLYEQY
TRBV11-2,TRBD1,TRBJ1-1,ASSFGGQGDTEAF
TRBV6-6,NA,TRBJ2-3,ASSTRGLGTDTQY
TRBV5-6,TRBD1,TRBJ1-6,ASSYPGTGGYSPLH
TRBV7-3,NA,TRBJ2-1,ASSGGPDNEQF
TRBV5-1,NA,TRBJ1-6,ASSAGNTGWNSPLH
TRBV28,TRBD2,TRBJ2-5,ASSLTGTGRGETQY
TRBV18,NA,TRBJ2-7,ASSMGDYEQY
TRBV18,NA,TRBJ1-4,ASSPLGPTNEKLF
TRBV4-3,NA,TRBJ2-2,ASSQGQGGTGELF
TRBV7-8,NA,TRBJ1-3,ASSLQGKGGNTIY
TRBV6-2/TRBV6-3,NA,TRBJ2-4,ASSQSTTLKNIQY
TRBV27,NA,TRBJ1-1,ASRPDRRMNTEAF
TRBV5-4,TRBD1,TRBJ1-6,ASSKMQTGNSSPLH
TRBV4-1,NA,TRBJ2-2,ASSQDDRQGTGELF
TRBV10-3,NA,TRBJ1-3,AISDGNTIY
TRBV19,NA,TRBJ2-3,ASRHTGPPPDTQY
TRBV7-9,NA,TRBJ2-7,ASSSRDVNYEQY
TRBV6-2/TRBV6-3,NA,TRBJ2-7,ASSYAGKYYEQY
TRBV6-1,NA,TRBJ1-3,ASSESGLAGNTIY
TRBV21-1,NA,TRBJ1-3,ASSSSDRNGNTIY
TRBV9,NA,TRBJ2-7,ASSVDGGYEQY
TRBV11-3,NA,TRBJ2-1,ASSPAQGFDEQF
TRBV5-4,NA,TRBJ2-2,ASSSGRDGELF
TRBV7-2,TRBD1,TRBJ1-1,ASSPTGQGRDEAF
TRBV7-9,NA,TRBJ2-3,ASSSLLERVSTDTQY
TRBV5-1,TRBD2,TRBJ2-5,ASSGGTSAETQY
TRBV5-1,NA,TRBJ2-5,ASSLARQGETQY
TRBV12-3/TRBV12-4,NA,TRBJ1-5,ASSLSEGRRH
TRBV9,NA,TRBJ1-3,ASSVGPSSSGNTIY
TRBV5-1,TRBD1,TRBJ2-3,ASSLEATGKADTQY
TRBV18,TRBD1,TRBJ1-5,ASSPRGTGDEPQH
TRBV5-1,NA,TRBJ1-2,ASSLENVRGQLGYT
TRBV15,NA,TRBJ2-3,ATSGSLAGDTQY
TRBV19,NA,TRBJ2-3,ASKTGARTDTQY
TRBV10-2,NA,TRBJ1-3,ASWDTASTGNTIY
TRBV19,NA,TRBJ1-2,ASTQGRTGWAYGYT
TRBV5-1,NA,TRBJ2-4,ASSSVLAKNIQY